This TCR beta chain was recovered during a study of blood T cell repertoires in COVID-19. As for the study in general: PBMCs, B-cell-depleted T cells, or T cells were the source of the cDNA or gDNA that made up the material.

As handled by the study authors: By means of reference gene primer amplification, nucleated cell counts were estimated. Repertoires were generated with immunoSEQ multiplex PCR, while TCRdb's copy carries only in-frame clones and drops some. D and trimming were read from the DNA, whereas the V and J calls and clone size are those reported in that table. The sample holds 150,000 to 200,000 clones, roughly 79% seen once. Trimming took 3 bases from V and 3 from J; bases not matched to a gene: 4. The CDR3 has 14 amino acids. Germline V gives CDR1 SEHNR, CDR2 FQNEAQ (reference sequence). This chain connects TRBV7-9 to TRBJ2-7; 8 nucleotides line up with TRBD2. Material: peripheral blood. The clonotype was recovered from a man aged 60 to 69 with active or convalescent COVID-19. The CDR3 sequence is CASSFAGGLYEQYF. Written as DNA, the CDR3 is TGTGCCAGCAGCTTCGCGGGAGGCCTCTACGAGCAGTACTTC.